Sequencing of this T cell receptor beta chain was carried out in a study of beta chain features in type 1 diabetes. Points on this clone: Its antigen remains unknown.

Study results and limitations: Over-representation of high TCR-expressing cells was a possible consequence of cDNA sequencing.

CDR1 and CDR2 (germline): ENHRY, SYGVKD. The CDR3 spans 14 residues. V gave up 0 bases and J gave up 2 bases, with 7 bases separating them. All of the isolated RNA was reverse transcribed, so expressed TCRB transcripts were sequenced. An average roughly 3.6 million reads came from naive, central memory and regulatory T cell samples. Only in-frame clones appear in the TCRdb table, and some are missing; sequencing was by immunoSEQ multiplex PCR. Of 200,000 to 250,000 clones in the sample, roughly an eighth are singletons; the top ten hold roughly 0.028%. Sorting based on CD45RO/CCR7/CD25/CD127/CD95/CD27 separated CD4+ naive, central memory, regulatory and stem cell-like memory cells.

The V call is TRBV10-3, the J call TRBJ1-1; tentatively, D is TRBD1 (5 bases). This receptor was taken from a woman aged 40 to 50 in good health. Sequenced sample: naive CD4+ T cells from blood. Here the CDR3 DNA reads TGTGCCATCAGTGAGTCGACAGTAAACACTGAAGCTTTCTTT. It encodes CAISESTVNTEAFF.